The present entry profiles one TCR beta chain with its context. What it binds is unknown. Looked up from germline, CDR1 is SGHDN and CDR2 is FVKESK. There are 15 residues in the CDR3. V lost 1 base and J 2 bases, leaving 9 bases between the germline ends. The study sampled nominally healthy donors, though unrecorded immune exposures were likely. This sample is part of a study of cytomegalovirus exposure and HLA in healthy donors. Study-wide results and limits: Rarity held for most TCR sequences, but there were some public TCRs that occurred in many donors.

The PCR ran on 60 Vbeta and 13 Jbeta primers. Methods used by the authors: The count from a later analysis was some 80 million unique TCR beta chains, some 9.9 million of them shared. Sequencing was performed with immunoSEQ multiplex PCR; in TCRdb, only in-frame clones are kept and a portion is missing. The D gene and trimming were derived from the DNA, and the V and J assignments and clone size from that table. The sample includes about 130,000 clones, 70% to 80% of them seen just once. The rearrangement joins TRBV14 to TRBJ2-1, with no clear D. This sequence originates from a female donor in good health and CMV-seronegative. Input material: PBMCs. The CDR3 coding sequence is TGTGCCAGCAGCCAAGGAGAACTGCCCTACAATGAGCAGTTCTTC. As protein: CASSQGELPYNEQFF.